This T cell receptor beta chain appears in the sequencing data of a study of high-grade serous ovarian cancer treatment subgroups. V was pared by 2 bases and J by 4 bases, with 7 bases of the junction left unmatched. The CDR3 loop spans 15 amino acids. The germline V gene has CDR1 SGHNT and CDR2 YYREEE (reference sequence). This clone has only one observation. Its target is not known. Tumor samples were taken before definitive surgery or chemotherapy. General observations from the study: Repertoire similarity ranged about 0.095 to 0.8 between tumors of one patient.

Sequencing was performed with immunoSEQ multiplex PCR; in TCRdb, only in-frame clones are kept and a portion is missing. The sample holds 250 to 350 clones, approximately 80% seen once. The sample taken for sequencing was tumor tissue. The J gene is TRBJ1-1, the V gene TRBV5-4, with 8 bases aligning to TRBD1. This TCR derives from a human donor with high-grade serous ovarian cancer. CDR3 bases: TGTGCCAGCAGCTTTGACAGGGGTGGGAGCACTGAAGCTTTCTTT. Translation gives CASSFDRGGSTEAFF.